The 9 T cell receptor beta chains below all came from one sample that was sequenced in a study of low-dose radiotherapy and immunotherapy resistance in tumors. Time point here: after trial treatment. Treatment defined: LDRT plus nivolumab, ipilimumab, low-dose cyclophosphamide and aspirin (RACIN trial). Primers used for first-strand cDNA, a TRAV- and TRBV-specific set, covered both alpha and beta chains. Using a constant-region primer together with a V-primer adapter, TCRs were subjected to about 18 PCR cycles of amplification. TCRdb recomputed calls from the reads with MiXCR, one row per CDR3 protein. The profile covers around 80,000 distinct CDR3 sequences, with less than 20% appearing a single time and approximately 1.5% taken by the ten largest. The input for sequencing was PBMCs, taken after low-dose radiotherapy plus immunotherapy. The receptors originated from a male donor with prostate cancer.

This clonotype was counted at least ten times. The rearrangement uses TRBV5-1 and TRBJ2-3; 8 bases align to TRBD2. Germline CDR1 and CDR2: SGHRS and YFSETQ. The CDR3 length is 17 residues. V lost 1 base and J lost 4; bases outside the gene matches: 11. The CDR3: CASSLNLTGGPADTQYF. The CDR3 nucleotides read TGCGCCAGCAGCTTGAACCTAACGGGAGGGCCGGCAGATACGCAGTATTTT.

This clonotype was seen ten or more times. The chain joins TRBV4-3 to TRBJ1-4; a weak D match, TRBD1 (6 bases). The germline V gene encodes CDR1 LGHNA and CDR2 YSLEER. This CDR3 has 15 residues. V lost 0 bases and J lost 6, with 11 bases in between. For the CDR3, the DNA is TGCGCCAGCAGCCAAGACAGCCAGGGGTATGAAAAACTGTTTTTT. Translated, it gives CASSQDSQGYEKLFF.

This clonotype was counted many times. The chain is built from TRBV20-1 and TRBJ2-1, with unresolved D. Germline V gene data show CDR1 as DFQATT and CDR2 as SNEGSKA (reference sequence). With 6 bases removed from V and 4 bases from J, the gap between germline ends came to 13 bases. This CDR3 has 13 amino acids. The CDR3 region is CSANELKYNEQFF. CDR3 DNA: TGCAGTGCGAACGAACTAAAGTACAATGAGCAGTTCTTC.

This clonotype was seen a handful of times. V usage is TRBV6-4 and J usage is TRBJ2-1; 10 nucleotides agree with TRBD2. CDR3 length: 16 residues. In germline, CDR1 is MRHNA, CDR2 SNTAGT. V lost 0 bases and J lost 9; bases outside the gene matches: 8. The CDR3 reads CASSDSTLAGETEQFF. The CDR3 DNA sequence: TGTGCCAGCAGTGACTCCACCCTAGCGGGAGAGACTGAGCAGTTCTTC.

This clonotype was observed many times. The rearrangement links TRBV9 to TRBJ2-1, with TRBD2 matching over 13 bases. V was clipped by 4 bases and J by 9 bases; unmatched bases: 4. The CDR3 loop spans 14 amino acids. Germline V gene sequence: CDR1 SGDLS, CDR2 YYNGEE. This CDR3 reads CASSPGTSGVEQFF. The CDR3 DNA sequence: TGTGCCAGCAGCCCCGGGACTAGCGGGGTTGAGCAGTTCTTC. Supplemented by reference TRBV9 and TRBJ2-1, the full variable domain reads DSGVTQTPKHLITATGQRVTLRCSPRSGDLSVYWYQQSLDQGLQFLIQYYNGEERAKGNILERFSAQQFPDLHSELNLSSLELGDSALYFCASSPGTSGVEQFFGPGTRLTVL.

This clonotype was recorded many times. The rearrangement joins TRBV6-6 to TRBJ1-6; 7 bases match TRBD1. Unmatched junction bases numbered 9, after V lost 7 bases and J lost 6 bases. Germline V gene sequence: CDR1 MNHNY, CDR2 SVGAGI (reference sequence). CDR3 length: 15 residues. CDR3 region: CASNYGDSPNSPLHF. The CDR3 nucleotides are TGTGCCAGCAACTACGGGGACAGCCCTAATTCACCCCTCCACTTT.

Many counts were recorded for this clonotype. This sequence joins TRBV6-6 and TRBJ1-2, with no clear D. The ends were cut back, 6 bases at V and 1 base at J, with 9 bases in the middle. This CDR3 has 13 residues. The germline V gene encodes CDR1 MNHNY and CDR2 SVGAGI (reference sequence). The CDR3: CASRSYLNYGYTF. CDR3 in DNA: TGTGCCAGCAGGAGCTACCTTAACTATGGCTACACCTTC.

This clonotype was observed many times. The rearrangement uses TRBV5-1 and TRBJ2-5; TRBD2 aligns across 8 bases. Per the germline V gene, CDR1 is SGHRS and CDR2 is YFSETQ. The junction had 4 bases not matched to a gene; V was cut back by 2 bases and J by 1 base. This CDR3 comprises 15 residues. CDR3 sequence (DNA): TGCGCCAGCAGCTTTCTAGCGGGTGGCCAAGAGACCCAGTACTTC. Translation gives CASSFLAGGQETQYF.

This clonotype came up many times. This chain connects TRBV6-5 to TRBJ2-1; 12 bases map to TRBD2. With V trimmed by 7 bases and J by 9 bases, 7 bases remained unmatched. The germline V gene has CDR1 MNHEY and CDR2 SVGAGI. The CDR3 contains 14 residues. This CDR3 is CASKPGLAGSEQFF. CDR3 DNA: TGTGCCAGCAAACCGGGACTAGCGGGTAGTGAGCAGTTCTTC.